This T cell receptor beta chain appears in the sequencing data of a study of blood T cell repertoires in COVID-19. Across the study: Sites across the United States, Italy and Spain contributed samples from acute and convalescent COVID-19. From T cells, B-cell-depleted T cells, or PBMCs came the material, which was cDNA or gDNA.

TCRdb keeps only in-frame clones here, not all; method: immunoSEQ multiplex PCR. The repertoire holds 400,000 or so clones, around 90% seen once, with less than 0.75% in the top ten. In assigning cohorts, the study relied on participant-reported clinical history. Material for sequencing was PBMCs or T cells enriched from blood (not recorded which). This TCR derives from a man aged 18-30 years who had recovered from COVID-19.

In DNA, the CDR3 is TGTGCCAGCAGCCATAGCGGGAGCGTCCCGAAGACCCAGTACTTC. This sequence encodes CASSHSGSVPKTQYF. This chain uses TRBV3-1 (or the pseudogene TRBV3-2) with TRBJ2-5, with 9 nucleotides matching TRBD2. CDR1 and CDR2 from the germline V gene are LGHDT and YNNKEL (reference sequence). The CDR3 runs to 15 residues. V shed 3 bases, J shed 6 bases, and the junction held 8 bases outside the gene matches.